One sample yielded the 16 T cell receptor beta chains listed below, sequenced in a study of blood T cells in healthy people across ages. Primed by a sample-barcoded 5' primer and a J-beta primer mix, a second PCR proceeded for about 6 to 12 cycles. TCRdb called the 5' RACE reads again in MiXCR, with one record for every CDR3 protein. Of almost 800,000 distinct CDR3 sequences in the sample, roughly 60% were seen once. Material for sequencing was blood. The receptors originated from a man aged 25-45 years in good health.

The J gene is TRBJ2-7, the V gene TRBV20-1; D possibly uses TRBD1 or TRBD2 (5 bases each). CDR3 length: 15 residues. Trimming removed 5 bases from V and 3 bases from J, with 20 bases in between. Looked up from germline, CDR1 is DFQATT and CDR2 is SNEGSKA (reference sequence). The CDR3 region has the DNA TGCAGTGCTGATATGGGACCCTTAACTAACTACGAGCAGTACTTC. It is translated as CSADMGPLTNYEQYF.

This chain joins TRBV7-9 and TRBJ2-5; D is ambiguous. Matching the DNA end better, TRBJ2-4 makes the J call doubtful. The germline V gene has CDR1 SEHNR and CDR2 FQNEAQ (reference sequence). CDR3 size: 13 residues. This CDR3 reads CASSSWTENIQYF. The CDR3 region has the DNA TGTGCCAGCAGCTCCTGGACCGAAAACATTCAGTACTTC.

This clonotype showed up just a few times. This chain uses TRBV3-1 with TRBJ1-4, with a possible D match to TRBD1 (5 bases). Germline CDR1 reads LGHDT; CDR2 reads YNNKEL (reference sequence). V was cut by 3 bases and J by 0 bases, with 8 bases left in between. The CDR3 runs to 15 residues. In DNA, the CDR3 is TGTGCCAGCAGCCAGACGGGGGCAACTAATGAAAAACTGTTTTTT. Its translation: CASSQTGATNEKLFF.

In its sample, this clonotype was seen a few times. This sequence joins TRBV27 and TRBJ2-1; 9 bases map to TRBD1. After removal of 7 bases from V and 7 bases from J, the junction contained 14 bases not matched to a gene. The length of the CDR3 is 16 residues. Germline assignment: CDR1 MNHEY and CDR2 SMNVEV (reference sequence). The CDR3 nucleotides read TGTGCCAGCACCCAAAACGACAGGGGGAAGATGAATGAGCAGTTCTTC. Its translation: CASTQNDRGKMNEQFF.

As regards this clonotype: One end of the junction varies from germline; a read error may be responsible. The CDR3 sequence is CASSSTGTSGYNEQFF. CDR3 DNA: TGCGCCAGCAGCAGCACCGGGACTAGCGGGTACAATGAGCAGTTCTTC. The chain combines TRBV7-2 with TRBJ2-1; TRBD2 agrees at 12 bases. Germline CDR1 is SGHTA and CDR2 is FQGNSA. The CDR3 is 16 amino acids.

The table lists this clonotype with a few counts. The chain is built from TRBV4-2 and TRBJ2-5, with D tentatively TRBD2 (6 bases). Germline V gene data show CDR1 as LGHNA and CDR2 as YNFKEQ. The CDR3 spans 15 residues. Between the trimmed V and J ends, which lost 4 bases and 4 bases, there was a span of 16 bases. CDR3 residues: CASSLDGGVGETQYF. The CDR3, as DNA: TGTGCCAGCAGCCTTGATGGCGGGGTGGGAGAGACCCAGTACTTC.

The chain links TRBV27 to TRBJ1-4; 7 bases agree with TRBD1. The CDR3 runs to 15 residues. CDR1 is MNHEY and CDR2 is SMNVEV in the germline V gene (reference sequence). Trimming took 4 bases from V and 3 from J; bases not matched to a gene: 5. CDR3 coding DNA: TGTGCCAGCAGTTCATCCGGGACAGCTAATGAAAAACTGTTTTTT. This translates into CASSSSGTANEKLFF.

This clonotype was seen a few times. V usage is TRBV20-1 and J usage is TRBJ2-7; 7 bases are shared with TRBD2. This CDR3 is 15 amino acids long. With V trimmed by 0 bases and J by 5 bases, 10 bases remained unmatched. CDR1 is DFQATT, CDR2 SNEGSKA, per germline (reference sequence). In nucleotides, the CDR3 is TGCAGTGCTAGAGACCCGACTAGCCGACGGGACGAGCAGTACTTC. Protein product: CSARDPTSRRDEQYF.

The J gene is TRBJ2-1, the V gene TRBV5-1, with TRBD2 matching 7 bases. CDR3 length equals 17 residues. Trimming took 3 bases from V and 0 from J; bases not matched to a gene: 9. From germline, CDR1 is SGHRS and CDR2 YFSETQ. CDR3 DNA sequence: TGCGCCAGCAGCTCAGAACTAGCGAGGAGCTCCTACAATGAGCAGTTCTTC. Residues: CASSSELARSSYNEQFF. Looking up the rest from reference TRBV5-1 and TRBJ2-1 gives the full variable domain: KAGVTQTPRYLIKTRGQQVTLSCSPISGHRSVSWYQQTPGQGLQFLFEYFSETQRNKGNFPGRFSGRQFSNSRSEMNVSTLELGDSALYLCASSSELARSSYNEQFFGPGTRLTVL.

This chain uses TRBV28 with TRBJ2-5; 14 nucleotides align to TRBD2. Unmatched junction bases numbered 19, after V lost 6 bases and J lost 4 bases. CDR3 length: 20 residues. Germline lookup yields CDR1 MDHEN and CDR2 SYDVKM. The CDR3 coding sequence is TGTGCCAGCAGCCCCTTTCTGACTAGCGGGAGGGCCGAGAGGGGAGAGACCCAGTACTTC. Translating it yields CASSPFLTSGRAERGETQYF.

This chain connects TRBV6-1 to TRBJ2-1; D gene uncertain. The J call is uncertain, as TRBJ2-7 better fits the DNA end. Germline V gene sequence: CDR1 MNHNS, CDR2 SASEGT. This CDR3 region has 15 residues. CDR3: CASSEEGGSYNEQYF. The CDR3 bases are TGTGCCAGCAGTGAAGAGGGCGGCTCCTACAATGAGCAGTACTTC.

This chain joins TRBV7-9 and TRBJ1-2; 7 bases line up with TRBD1. The CDR3 runs to 13 residues. Losses at the gene ends were 4 bases for V and 9 bases for J; bases not matched to a gene: 8. Germline V gives CDR1 SEHNR, CDR2 FQNEAQ (reference sequence). In DNA, the CDR3 is TGTGCCAGCAGCTCAACAGGGGATCAGAGCTACACCTTC. It is translated as CASSSTGDQSYTF.

This clonotype came up a few times. This chain links TRBV18 with TRBJ2-5, with D perhaps matching TRBD2 (5 bases). The J call may be in error: the DNA end matches TRBJ2-7 better. In germline, CDR1 is KGHSH, CDR2 LQKENI. CDR3 length: 15 amino acids. The CDR3 is CASSPNGLEAYEQYF. In DNA, the CDR3 is TGTGCCAGCTCACCAAACGGCCTGGAGGCCTACGAGCAGTACTTC.

The chain joins TRBV20-1 to TRBJ2-1; TRBD2 matches 9 bases. There are 15 residues in the CDR3. Germline V gives CDR1 DFQATT, CDR2 SNEGSKA (reference sequence). Germline trimming cut 3 bases from V and 3 bases from J; bases unmatched to any gene: 6. The CDR3 region is CSASVSGSLYNEQFF. In nucleotides, the CDR3 is TGCAGTGCTAGCGTTAGCGGGAGCCTCTACAATGAGCAGTTCTTC.

As concerns this clonotype: A much bigger clone sits one base away, suggesting this may be a read error. This chain links TRBV30 with TRBJ2-3, with a possible D match to TRBD2 (5 bases). The CDR3 spans 14 residues. CDR1 and CDR2 from the germline V gene are GTSNPN and SVGIG (reference sequence). V was cut by 8 bases and J by 0 bases, with 15 bases left in between. The chain's CDR3 is CASAEGGSTDTQYF. In nucleotides, the CDR3 is TGTGCCAGCGCAGAGGGCGGAAGCACAGATACGCAGTATTTT.

In its sample, this clonotype was seen once. The rearrangement links TRBV5-6 to TRBJ2-3; 7 bases fit TRBD1. Trimming cost V 0 bases and J 0 bases; bases outside gene matches: 7. The CDR3 length is 17 residues. CDR1 and CDR2 (germline): SGHDT, YYEEEE. CDR3 loop: CASSLDRGPSSTDTQYF. DNA for the CDR3: TGTGCCAGCAGCTTGGACAGGGGTCCCTCTAGCACAGATACGCAGTATTTT.